The next 31 T cell receptor beta chains were all read from a single sample in a study of neurological immune-mediated disorders. TCRdb reanalysed the 5' RACE reads using MiXCR and keeps one entry per CDR3 protein. The data show approximately 58,000 distinct CDR3 sequences, 8% to 9% seen once. Regarding time point: longitudinal time-point 3. The sample consisted of PBMCs. The receptor source for this set is a woman in her 40s in good health.

This clonotype was counted ten times or more. The chain links TRBV7-2 to TRBJ2-4; no clear D. The V end lost 1 base, the J end lost 6 bases, and 7 bases lay between the germline ends. The germline V gene encodes CDR1 SGHTA and CDR2 FQGNSA. The CDR3 sequence is 13 residues long. This CDR3 reads CASSLGKRNIQYF. The CDR3 DNA is TGTGCCAGCAGCTTAGGAAAGAGAAACATTCAGTACTTC.

The chain couples TRBV20-1 to TRBJ1-1; no clear D gene. V was clipped by 4 bases and J by 1 base, with 7 bases between them. The CDR3 loop spans 12 amino acids. Germline V CDR1 and CDR2: DFQATT, SNEGSKA (reference sequence). The CDR3 region is CSANRENTEAFF. As DNA, the CDR3 is TGCAGTGCTAATCGAGAGAACACTGAAGCTTTCTTT.

This clonotype was detected many times. The V and J genes are TRBV27 and TRBJ2-7, with a tentative D call TRBD1 (6 bases). The germline V and J ends were trimmed by 6 bases and 2 bases, with 11 bases remaining between them. This CDR3 has 13 amino acids. CDR1 and CDR2 (germline): MNHEY, SMNVEV (reference sequence). As DNA, the CDR3 is TGTGCCAGCAGCCGAGGGGACACCTACGAGCAGTACTTC. It yields the protein CASSRGDTYEQYF.

At least ten counts were recorded for this clonotype. The chain couples TRBV10-3 to TRBJ1-2; the D gene is possibly TRBD1 (6 bases). Trimming stripped 3 bases from V and 4 bases from J, with 12 bases between. The CDR3 is 14 amino acids. The germline V gene encodes CDR1 ENHRY and CDR2 SYGVKD. In DNA form, the CDR3 reads TGTGCCATCAGTGACACCGGACAGCTCTATGGCTACACCTTC. As protein: CAISDTGQLYGYTF.

This clonotype was detected many times. The J gene is TRBJ2-3, the V gene TRBV15; a possible D gene is TRBD2 (5 bases). The CDR3 runs to 13 residues. Trimming took 5 bases from V and 9 from J, leaving 15 bases between them. Germline V CDR1 and CDR2: LNHNV, YYDKDF (reference sequence). Here the CDR3 reads CATSPLLGETQYF. The CDR3 DNA follows: TGTGCCACCAGCCCCCTCCTCGGGGAGACGCAGTATTTT.

In this sample, this clonotype turned up many times. The chain carries TRBV3-1 and TRBJ2-7; TRBD2 is a possible D gene (6 bases). Germline CDR1 and CDR2: LGHDT and YNNKEL (reference sequence). This CDR3 is built from 13 residues. The V and J ends lost 1 base and 7 bases respectively, with 11 bases between them. In nucleotides, the CDR3 is TGTGCCAGCAGCCAAGCGGCGGGGTATGAGCAGTACTTC. Protein product: CASSQAAGYEQYF.

This clonotype was seen repeatedly, ten times or more. The chain carries TRBV7-6 and TRBJ2-7; the D call may be TRBD1 or TRBD2 (5 bases each). This CDR3 region has 12 residues. V lost 2 bases and J 6 bases, leaving 8 bases between the germline ends. Germline V gene lookup returns CDR1 SGHVS and CDR2 FNYEAQ. CDR3 nucleotides: TGTGCCAGCAGCTTATTTGGGGGCGAGCAGTACTTC. Its translation: CASSLFGGEQYF.

This clonotype was picked up many times. This rearrangement joins TRBV9 to TRBJ1-1, with D possibly TRBD1 on 5 matching bases. The CDR3 contains 15 residues. Trimming removed 4 bases at V and 0 bases at J, with 13 bases between. Germline V lookup: CDR1 SGDLS, CDR2 YYNGEE. This CDR3 reads CASSQNWGVNTEAFF. CDR3 bases: TGTGCCAGCAGCCAAAATTGGGGGGTGAACACTGAAGCTTTCTTT.

The table lists this clonotype with many counts. The V gene is TRBV18, the J gene TRBJ2-4; 10 bases fit TRBD1. The CDR3 has 20 amino acids. CDR1 and CDR2 (germline): KGHSH, LQKENI. V shed 2 bases, J shed 2 bases, and the junction held 15 bases outside the gene matches. CDR3 sequence (DNA): TGTGCCAGCTCACCAAGTACCGGGACAGGGGATAGCGGGCCCAAAAACATTCAGTACTTC. The encoded protein is CASSPSTGTGDSGPKNIQYF.

This clonotype was recorded many times. The chain carries TRBV4-1 and TRBJ2-1, with no clear D. V was trimmed by 1 base and J by 9 bases, leaving 4 bases between them. This CDR3 spans 11 amino acids. Germline V CDR1 and CDR2: MGHRA, YSYEKL. The CDR3 spells CASSQGLEQFF. The CDR3 nucleotides read TGCGCCAGCAGCCAAGGGCTTGAGCAGTTCTTC.

The sample holds many counts of this clonotype. V and J are TRBV7-3 and TRBJ2-3; D ambiguous. Per germline, CDR1 SGHTA and CDR2 FQGTGA. This CDR3 spans 16 amino acids. V was shortened by 1 base and J by 2 bases, with 13 bases between the two germline ends. The CDR3 is CASSLIPNPLTDTQYF. The CDR3 nucleotides read TGTGCCAGCAGCTTAATTCCTAACCCGCTCACAGATACGCAGTATTTT. Together with reference TRBV7-3 and TRBJ2-3, the CDR3 gives the full variable domain: GAGVSQTPSNKVTEKGKYVELRCDPISGHTALYWYRQSLGQGPEFLIYFQGTGAADDSGLPNDRFFAVRPEGSVSTLKIQRTERGDSAVYLCASSLIPNPLTDTQYFGPGTRLTVL.

This clonotype occurred many times. V gene TRBV13 combines with J gene TRBJ2-1; D possibly corresponds to TRBD2 (5 bases). V was pared by 3 bases and J by 2 bases, with 11 bases between. This CDR3 contains 15 residues. The germline CDR1 and CDR2 sequences are PRHDT and FYEKMQ (reference sequence). This CDR3 reads CASSFRGRAYNEQFF. CDR3 nucleotide sequence: TGTGCCAGCAGCTTCCGCGGGCGGGCCTACAATGAGCAGTTCTTC.

This clonotype was seen ten or more times. The chain couples TRBV7-9 to TRBJ1-2; no definite D call. Germline V gene sequence: CDR1 SEHNR, CDR2 FQNEAQ (reference sequence). Between the trimmed V and J ends, which lost 1 base and 4 bases, there was a span of 10 bases. The CDR3 runs 14 residues. The DNA for the CDR3 is TGTGCCAGCAGCTTAGATTTGGTGAGCTATGGCTACACCTTC. This sequence encodes CASSLDLVSYGYTF.

This clonotype was seen at least ten times. This chain links TRBV11-2 with TRBJ2-5; 10 nucleotides match TRBD1. Germline CDR1 and CDR2: SGHAT and FQNNGV. V lost 4 bases and J lost 7; bases outside the gene matches: 6. The CDR3 has 14 residues. CDR3 coding DNA: TGTGCCAGCAGCTGGGGGACAGGGGTGGGGACCCAGTACTTC. Amino acids: CASSWGTGVGTQYF.

CDR3 nucleotides: TGTGCCTGGATGGGTTGGGAGACCCAGTACTTC. Residues: CAWMGWETQYF. The chain has TRBV30 and TRBJ2-5, with D hard to call. The V end was cut by 4 bases, the J end by 5 bases, with 8 bases between. The CDR3 totals 11 residues. The germline CDR1 and CDR2 sequences are GTSNPN and SVGIG (reference sequence).

V and J are TRBV20-1 and TRBJ2-3; no reliable D call. This CDR3 comprises 12 residues. V was cut by 4 bases and J by 6 bases, with 11 bases left in between. Germline V gene data show CDR1 as DFQATT and CDR2 as SNEGSKA (reference sequence). The CDR3 region is CSAITTADTQYF. CDR3 coding DNA: TGCAGTGCTATCACTACGGCCGATACGCAGTATTTT.

This clonotype was detected many times. The rearrangement joins TRBV27 to TRBJ2-1, with 7 bases identical to TRBD1. The CDR3 runs 15 residues. CDR1 and CDR2 (germline): MNHEY, SMNVEV (reference sequence). The junction had 10 bases not matched to a gene; V was cut back by 4 bases and J by 7 bases. CDR3 sequence (DNA): TGTGCCAGCAGTTCCAGACAGGGTAGGTCGAATGAGCAGTTCTTC. Encoded protein: CASSSRQGRSNEQFF.

This clonotype was found a few times. This chain links TRBV7-9 with TRBJ2-4, with D perhaps assigned TRBD1 or TRBD2 (5 bases each). Deletions cut 0 bases from V and 0 bases from J, with 9 bases between. Germline lookup yields CDR1 SEHNR and CDR2 FQNEAQ (reference sequence). The CDR3 length is 16 residues. CDR3 coding DNA: TGTGCCAGCAGCTTAGCGGGGGATCTAGCCAAAAACATTCAGTACTTC. This encodes CASSLAGDLAKNIQYF.

This clonotype was counted ten times or more. This chain connects TRBV12-3 or TRBV12-4 to TRBJ2-1; D is possibly TRBD2 (6 bases). The CDR3 covers 14 residues. The V end was cut by 1 base, the J end by 7 bases, with 11 bases between. CDR3 protein: CASSLGTGVNEQFF. The CDR3 nucleotides read TGTGCCAGCAGTTTAGGGACGGGGGTGAATGAGCAGTTCTTC.

This clonotype was counted many times. V and J are TRBV6-5 and TRBJ1-5; the D is unclear. Germline V gene lookup returns CDR1 MNHEY and CDR2 SVGAGI. The V and J ends lost 2 bases and 2 bases respectively, with 10 bases between them. The CDR3 sequence is 15 residues long. The CDR3 bases are TGTGCCAGCAGTTACCGCGTCGGAGGCAATCAGCCCCAGCATTTT. It is translated as CASSYRVGGNQPQHF.

This clonotype was detected only once. Since a much larger clone is just one base distant, this may be a read error. This chain links TRBV10-3 with TRBJ2-7; 7 bases map to TRBD2. The V segment lost 6 bases and the J segment 5 bases; nucleotides outside the gene matches: 10. CDR1 is ENHRY, CDR2 SYGVKD, per germline. This CDR3 has 14 residues. This CDR3 is CAISPRLASNEQYF. In nucleotides, the CDR3 is TGTGCCATCAGCCCGAGACTAGCAAGTAACGAGCAGTACTTC.

This clonotype has only a few counts. This chain uses TRBV29-1 with TRBJ2-5; possible D gene TRBD2, 6 bases. The CDR3 has 11 residues. Looked up from germline, CDR1 is SQVTM and CDR2 is ANQGSEA. Trimming took off 6 bases at V and 4 bases at J, with 9 bases between the two ends. CDR3 residues: CSVGGLETQYF. The CDR3 nucleotides read TGCAGCGTGGGGGGTTTAGAGACCCAGTACTTC.

This clonotype appeared many times. The chain employs TRBV20-1 and TRBJ2-3, with TRBD1 matching 7 bases. This CDR3 is 15 amino acids long. Losses at the gene ends were 3 bases for V and 2 bases for J; bases not matched to a gene: 8. From germline, CDR1 is DFQATT and CDR2 SNEGSKA (reference sequence). The CDR3 DNA reads TGCAGTGCTAGCACCGAAGACAGGGACACAGATACGCAGTATTTT. As protein: CSASTEDRDTDTQYF.

This clonotype has a count of ten or more. The rearrangement uses TRBV7-3 and TRBJ2-3, with D perhaps TRBD2 (7 bases). The V and J ends lost 0 bases and 4 bases respectively, with 11 bases between them. The CDR3 extends over 15 amino acids. Germline CDR1 SGHTA, CDR2 FQGTGA. As DNA, the CDR3 is TGTGCCAGCAGCTTAACGGGGGGGCTGGCAGATACGCAGTATTTT. Amino acids: CASSLTGGLADTQYF.

This clonotype was counted ten times or more. The rearrangement joins TRBV5-1 to TRBJ1-4; 8 bases line up with TRBD1. Trimming removed 4 bases from V and 3 bases from J; junction bases left unmatched: 8. The CDR3 contains 16 residues. Germline assignment: CDR1 SGHRS and CDR2 YFSETQ. In nucleotides, the CDR3 is TGCGCCAGCAGCACTACTATACAGGGGGCTAATGAAAAACTGTTTTTT. This translates into CASSTTIQGANEKLFF. The full variable domain, its missing parts supplied by reference TRBV5-1 and TRBJ1-4, is KAGVTQTPRYLIKTRGQQVTLSCSPISGHRSVSWYQQTPGQGLQFLFEYFSETQRNKGNFPGRFSGRQFSNSRSEMNVSTLELGDSALYLCASSTTIQGANEKLFFGSGTQLSVL.

This clonotype was observed at least ten times. The chain carries TRBV18 and TRBJ2-7; D possibly corresponds to TRBD1 (6 bases). V lost 3 bases and J 0 bases, leaving 9 bases between the germline ends. The germline CDR1 and CDR2 sequences are KGHSH and LQKENI. The CDR3 is 14 residues long. DNA of the CDR3: TGTGCCAGCTCACCCGGGACAACCTCCTACGAGCAGTACTTC. This codes for CASSPGTTSYEQYF.

This clonotype was counted ten times or more. The chain combines TRBV20-1 with TRBJ2-7; TRBD2 matches at 10 bases. Germline V gives CDR1 DFQATT, CDR2 SNEGSKA (reference sequence). The J segment lost 0 bases and the V segment lost 6 bases, leaving 8 bases of the junction unmatched. The CDR3 is 15 amino acids. CDR3 coding DNA: TGCAGTGCCAGGGGACTAGCGAGCCTCTCCTACGAGCAGTACTTC. This translates into CSARGLASLSYEQYF.

This rearrangement joins TRBV3-1 to TRBJ2-1; D not certain. V was shortened by 0 bases and J by 5 bases, with 11 bases between the two germline ends. This CDR3 is 15 amino acids long. CDR1 is LGHDT, CDR2 YNNKEL, per germline (reference sequence). DNA of the CDR3: TGTGCCAGCAGCCAAGATCTCGGCAGACACAATGAGCAGTTCTTC. It specifies CASSQDLGRHNEQFF.

This clonotype occurred many times. This rearrangement joins TRBV24-1 to TRBJ1-2; D gene uncertain. V was shortened by 4 bases and J by 4 bases, with 9 bases between the two germline ends. Germline CDR1 reads KGHDR; CDR2 reads SFDVKD. The CDR3 consists of 13 residues. DNA for the CDR3: TGTGCCACCAGTGAATGGGGAAGCTATGGCTACACCTTC. Protein product: CATSEWGSYGYTF.

At least ten counts were recorded for this clonotype. V is TRBV5-1 and J is TRBJ2-1; TRBD1 is a possible D gene (5 bases). Germline-derived CDR1 and CDR2 are SGHRS and YFSETQ. Trimming took 4 bases from V and 0 from J, leaving 14 bases between them. This CDR3 has 16 amino acids. The CDR3 region is CASSQLRGSSYNEQFF. The CDR3 DNA is TGCGCCAGCAGCCAATTAAGGGGAAGCTCCTACAATGAGCAGTTCTTC.

To note about this clonotype: An end of the junction differs from the germline gene, which may be a read error. The chain is built from TRBV6-4 and TRBJ2-1; 7 bases are a match to TRBD2. The CDR3 has 16 residues. The germline gives CDR1 MRHNA, CDR2 SNTAGT. The CDR3 protein is CASSEMAGVGYNEQFF. CDR3 coding DNA: TGTGCCAGCAGTGAAATGGCGGGAGTGGGGTACAATGAGCAGTTCTTT.